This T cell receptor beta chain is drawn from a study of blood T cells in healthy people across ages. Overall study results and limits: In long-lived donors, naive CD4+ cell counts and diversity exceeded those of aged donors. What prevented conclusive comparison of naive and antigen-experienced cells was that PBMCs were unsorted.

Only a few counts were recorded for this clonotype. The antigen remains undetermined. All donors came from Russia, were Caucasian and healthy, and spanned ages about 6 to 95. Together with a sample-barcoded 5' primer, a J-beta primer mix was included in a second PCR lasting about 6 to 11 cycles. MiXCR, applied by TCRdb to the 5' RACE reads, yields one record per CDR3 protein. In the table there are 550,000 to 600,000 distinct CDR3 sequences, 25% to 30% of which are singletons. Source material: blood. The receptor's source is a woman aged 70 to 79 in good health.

The CDR3 here is CASSLSGTSGSNTGELFF. For the CDR3, the DNA is TGCGCCAGCAGCCTTTCCGGGACTAGCGGGTCGAACACCGGGGAGCTGTTTTTT. This chain connects TRBV4-3 to TRBJ2-2, with 12 bases matching TRBD2. Germline CDR1 reads LGHNA; CDR2 reads YSLEER. The CDR3 covers 18 residues. V was pared by 4 bases and J by 0 bases, with 6 bases of the junction left unmatched.